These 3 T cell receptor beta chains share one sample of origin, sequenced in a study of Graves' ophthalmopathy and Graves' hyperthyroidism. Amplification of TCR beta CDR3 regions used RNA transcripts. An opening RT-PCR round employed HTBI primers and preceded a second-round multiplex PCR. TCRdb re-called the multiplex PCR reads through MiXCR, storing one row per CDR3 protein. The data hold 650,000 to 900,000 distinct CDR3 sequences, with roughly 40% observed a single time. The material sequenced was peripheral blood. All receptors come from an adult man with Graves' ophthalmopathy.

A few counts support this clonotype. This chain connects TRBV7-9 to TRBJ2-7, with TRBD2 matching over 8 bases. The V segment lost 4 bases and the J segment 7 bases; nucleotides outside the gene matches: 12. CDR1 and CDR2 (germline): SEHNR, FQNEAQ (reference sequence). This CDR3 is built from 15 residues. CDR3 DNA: TGTGCCAGCAGCTCCGAGCGGGAGCGGGCGAGGGAGCAGTACTTC. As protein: CASSSERERAREQYF.

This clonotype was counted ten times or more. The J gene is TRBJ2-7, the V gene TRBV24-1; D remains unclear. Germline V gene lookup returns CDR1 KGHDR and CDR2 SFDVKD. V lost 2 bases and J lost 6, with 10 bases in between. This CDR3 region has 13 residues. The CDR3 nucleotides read TGTGCCACCAGTGATTCCCGACCTAGCGAGCAGTACTTC. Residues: CATSDSRPSEQYF.

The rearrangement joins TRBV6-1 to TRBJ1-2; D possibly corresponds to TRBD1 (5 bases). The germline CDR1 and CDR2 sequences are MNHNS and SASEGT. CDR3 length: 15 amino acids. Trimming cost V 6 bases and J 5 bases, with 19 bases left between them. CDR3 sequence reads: CASSGGPVVSYGYTF. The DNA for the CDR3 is TGTGCCAGCAGCGGGGGACCGGTCGTCTCTTATGGCTACACCTTC.